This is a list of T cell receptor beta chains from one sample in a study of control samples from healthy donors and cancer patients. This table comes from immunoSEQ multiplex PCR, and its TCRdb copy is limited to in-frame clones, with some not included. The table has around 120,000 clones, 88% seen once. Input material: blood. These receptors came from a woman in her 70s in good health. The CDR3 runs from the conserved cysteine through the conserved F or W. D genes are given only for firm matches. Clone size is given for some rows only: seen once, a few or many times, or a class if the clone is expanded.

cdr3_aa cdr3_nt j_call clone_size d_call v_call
CASSLPSGRDRKGTEAFF TGTGCCAGCAGTCTACCCTCAGGGCGGGATCGAAAGGGCACTGAAGCTTTCTTT TRBJ1-1 - - TRBV6-2/TRBV6-3
CASSQVGSNTGELFF TGTGCCAGCAGCCAGGTGGGGAGTAACACCGGGGAGCTGTTTTTT TRBJ2-2 - - TRBV7-2
CASRQNYGYTF TGTGCCAGCAGACAGAACTATGGCTACACCTTC TRBJ1-2 - - TRBV2
CASSAMDRGQETQYF TGTGCCAGCAGCGCAATGGACAGGGGACAAGAGACCCAGTACTTC TRBJ2-5 - TRBD1 TRBV9
CATSDFTGELFF TGTGCCACCAGTGATTTCACCGGGGAGCTGTTTTTT TRBJ2-2 - - TRBV24-1
CASSQDVTQYF TGCGCCAGCAGCCAAGACGTGACCCAGTACTTC TRBJ2-5 - - TRBV4-1
CASSLSTQYF TGTGCCAGCAGCCTTTCGACCCAGTACTTC TRBJ2-5 once - TRBV7-9
CASSFEGTIYGYTF TGCGCCAGCAGCTTTGAGGGGACGATTTATGGCTACACCTTC TRBJ1-2 - - TRBV5-1
CASSLDAGTDSPLHF TGCGCCAGCAGCTTGGACGCCGGGACGGATTCACCCCTCCACTTT TRBJ1-6 - - TRBV5-1
CASIRGQNTEAFF TGTGCCAGCATAAGGGGACAGAACACTGAAGCTTTCTTT TRBJ1-1 - - TRBV7-9
CASSSDSNYGYTF TGCGCCAGCAGCTCCGACAGCAACTATGGCTACACCTTC TRBJ1-2 - - TRBV5-1
CASSDSAGVKETQYF TGTGCCAGCAGTGACTCGGCAGGAGTCAAAGAGACCCAGTACTTC TRBJ2-5 - - TRBV6-4